The entry below describes one TCR beta chain. Seattle researchers signed up patients amid active infection and tracked them longitudinally. The sample comes from a study of blood T cell repertoires in COVID-19. Study as a whole: The study drew acute and convalescent COVID-19 samples from the United States, Italy and Spain. PBMCs, B-cell-depleted T cells, or T cells provided the cDNA or gDNA that made up the material.

Trimming removed 5 bases at V and 4 bases at J, with 14 bases between. This CDR3 is 14 amino acids long. Germline CDR1 is MDHEN and CDR2 is SYDVKM. The assay was immunoSEQ multiplex PCR, and TCRdb's table has in-frame clones only and misses some. Of under 250,000 clones in the sample, roughly 86% were seen once. The chain has TRBV28 and TRBJ2-5, with unresolved D. Sequencing input: peripheral blood. The sequence was collected from a woman aged 80 or over with COVID-19, enrolled during active disease. The CDR3 loop is CASSPPDGAETQYF. For the CDR3, the DNA is TGTGCCAGCAGTCCTCCGGATGGAGCAGAGACCCAGTACTTC.